This is a list of T cell receptor beta chains from one sample in a study of metastatic and nonmetastatic thyroid tumors. TCRdb re-called the PCR reads via MiXCR. The profile covers some 20,000 clones, with more than 35% appearing a single time and 29% taken by the ten largest. Sequenced: tumor tissue. The receptor source for this set is a female donor with papillary thyroid cancer or a benign thyroid nodule (not recorded which). Some clones in this sample may be carry-over from other donors' samples. Both conserved end residues are part of each CDR3. Fields, in order: CDR3 length, clone size, J gene, V gene, CDR3 protein. Clone size appears in some rows only: once, few, many, or a class for an expanded clone.

>14|NA|TRBJ2-3|TRBV29-1
CSAEGGSRADTQYF
>15|NA|TRBJ1-4|TRBV27
CASSPYRGGGEKLFF
>14|few|TRBJ2-7|TRBV6-5
CASSYSAVRYEQYF
>14|few|TRBJ2-3|TRBV2
CASRARGNTDTQYF
>15|NA|TRBJ2-7|TRBV6-2/TRBV6-3
CASSNRLAGTYEQYF
>14|NA|TRBJ1-1|TRBV30
CAWRGQGFRTEAFF
>11|NA|TRBJ1-2|TRBV28
CASSTNYGYTF
>14|NA|TRBJ2-2|TRBV28
CASLRLAATGELFF
>15|few|TRBJ2-7|TRBV6-1
CASTKGLADTYEQYF
>15|NA|TRBJ2-7|TRBV15
CATSREATASYEQYF
>15|NA|TRBJ2-5|TRBV6-1
CASNLLAGGGETQYF
>13|NA|TRBJ1-3|TRBV5-8
CASSSGRGNTIYF
>16|few|TRBJ1-6|TRBV6-1
CASRLDGAAGYSPLHF
>14|NA|TRBJ2-1|TRBV6-1
CASSQGSARNEQFF
>13|NA|TRBJ1-5|TRBV12-5
CASGLSKGQPQHF
>16|NA|TRBJ2-6|TRBV28
CASRQGGLSGANVLTF
>15|many|TRBJ2-2|TRBV6-1
CASSEWGGISGELFF
>13|NA|TRBJ2-7|TRBV28
CASSLGTVYEQYF
>11|NA|TRBJ1-2|TRBV6-2/TRBV6-3
CASREREGYTF
>14|NA|TRBJ2-3|TRBV6-1
CASKLTRSTDTQYF
>15|few|TRBJ2-1|TRBV12-3/TRBV12-4
CASSFTTSGTGEQFF
>14|medium-sized|TRBJ1-1|TRBV15
CATSPERGGTEAFF
>16|NA|TRBJ1-4|TRBV11-2
CASSYGSLTTNEKLFF
>16|NA|TRBJ2-7|TRBV5-4
CASSLEGTSQGREQYF
>15|NA|TRBJ1-2|TRBV28
CASSFSAGGQDGYTF
>14|few|TRBJ2-4|TRBV6-1
CASTGRGAKNIQYF
>13|NA|TRBJ2-7|TRBV20-1
CSAYRASGHEQYF
>13|NA|TRBJ1-1|TRBV11-2
CASSLVGGVEAFF
>15|NA|TRBJ1-5|TRBV4-1
CASSQGLATNQPQHF
>13|NA|TRBJ2-5|TRBV12-3/TRBV12-4
CASSLEGERTQYF
>14|NA|TRBJ2-7|TRBV24-1
CATRSPRGGYEQYF
>16|NA|TRBJ1-5|TRBV28
CASRPILGGKNQPQHF
>15|few|TRBJ1-2|TRBV6-2/TRBV6-3
CASSYSWGAGYGYTF
>14|NA|TRBJ1-1|TRBV5-1
CASSSGTGNTEAFF
>12|few|TRBJ2-7|TRBV18
CASRTTIYEQYF
>12|few|TRBJ1-2|TRBV12-3/TRBV12-4
CASSPAGYGYTF
>15|NA|TRBJ1-1|TRBV11-2
CASSLLGGLNTEAFF
>14|few|TRBJ2-7|TRBV6-5
CASSYSRREHEQYF
>13|few|TRBJ2-7|TRBV27
CASSLGQPYEQYF
>12|NA|TRBJ1-2|TRBV5-1
CASSGTWDGYTF
>15|NA|TRBJ1-1|TRBV4-3
CASSPRQGMNTEAFF
>12|NA|TRBJ2-2|TRBV6-1
CASRGGTGELFF
>18|NA|TRBJ2-7|TRBV2
CASQGSGLAGRSSYEQYF
>17|few|TRBJ2-2|TRBV10-1
CASSPFVTSGSSGELFF
>14|NA|TRBJ2-3|TRBV2
CASARDSHVDTQYF
>13|NA|TRBJ2-7|TRBV20-1
CSSPARDTYEQYF
>13|few|TRBJ1-2|TRBV6-1
CASREGVQYGYTF